This section outlines one T cell receptor (beta chain) sequence together with its context. Its antigen is not known. The V segment lost 6 bases and the J segment 4 bases; nucleotides outside the gene matches: 6. This CDR3 comprises 14 residues. Germline V lookup: CDR1 MRHNA, CDR2 SNTAGT. It was with 60 Vbeta and 13 Jbeta primers that the PCR ran. Measured with immunoSEQ multiplex PCR; TCRdb has only the in-frame clones, and not every one. The repertoire holds about 160,000 clones, approximately 81% seen once, with 1.9% in the top ten. This sample stems from a study of cytomegalovirus exposure and HLA in healthy donors. Overall study: An earlier analysis identified 95 million to 120 million unique TCR beta sequences in about 190 million T cells.

Study results and caveats: There were some V segments, including TRBV6-2 and TRBV6-3, excluded as indistinguishable. TCR beta sequences reportedly predicted most subjects' HLA-A and HLA-B alleles accurately. Available immune exposure information covered CMV serostatus only.

The source of this sequence is a man aged 18 to 30 in good health and CMV-seronegative. The rearrangement links TRBV6-4 to TRBJ2-7, with TRBD2 identical over 10 bases. Sample: PBMCs. CDR3 amino acids: CASRPEREGYEQYF. The CDR3 coding sequence is TGTGCCAGCAGACCCGAGCGGGAGGGGTACGAGCAGTACTTC.